This TCR beta chain was sequenced during a study of T-cell reconstitution after alpha-beta-depleted transplantation in children. Whole-study findings and limits: The study reportedly traced alpha-beta T cells about two months after transplant to several hundred expanded graft clones.

This clonotype was detected many times. Its antigen remains unidentified. As it was prepared, the TCRbeta library received unique molecular identifiers. Each CDR3 protein is one row after TCRdb ran MiXCR on the PCR reads. The sample yields roughly 670,000 distinct CDR3 sequences, around 13% seen once. Deletions cut 3 bases from V and 4 bases from J, with 15 bases between. CDR1 is MNHEY, CDR2 SMNVEV, per germline (reference sequence). The CDR3 spans 15 residues. This specimen was PBMCs, taken before TCRalphabeta/CD19-depleted stem cell transplant. This chain uses TRBV27 with TRBJ1-2, with no clear D. This TCR was sampled from a girl aged 2-10 years with congenital amegakaryocytic thrombocytopenia, due to receive a stem cell transplant. The CDR3 nucleotides read TGTGCCAGCAGTTTGGATCGAAACTTCTTCTATGGCTACACCTTC. It yields the protein CASSLDRNFFYGYTF.